The text below deals with one T cell receptor beta chain. Its antigen is still unknown. The record originates from a study of cytomegalovirus exposure and HLA in healthy donors. Findings and limits, study-wide: The listing of approximately 160 TCR beta chains classed them as cytomegalovirus-associated.

Researchers ran the PCR with 60 Vbeta and 13 Jbeta primers. Produced via immunoSEQ multiplex PCR; TCRdb's table is partial and in-frame only. This table has approximately 130,000 clones, 85% to 90% appearing once. The V gene's germline CDR1 is MNHEY and CDR2 SVGAGI. V was clipped by 2 bases and J by 3 bases, with 11 bases between them. The CDR3 loop spans 14 amino acids. The material sequenced was PBMCs. The chain carries TRBV6-5 and TRBJ2-7, with D possibly TRBD2 on 6 matching bases. This receptor was obtained from a woman under 40 in good health and CMV-seropositive. Written as DNA, the CDR3 is TGTGCCAGCAGTTACGACGGGAGCCACTACGAGCAGTACTTC. It yields the protein CASSYDGSHYEQYF.